Listed below are T cell receptor beta chains from one sample, sequenced in a study of STAT5B mutations in CD4+ large granular lymphocyte leukemia. Data came from immunoSEQ multiplex PCR; TCRdb stores just in-frame clones and leaves some out. The table has under 40,000 clones, roughly 80% seen once. The sequencing input was CD4+ T cells from blood buffy coats. Receptors originate from a human donor in good health. The CDR3 runs from the conserved cysteine through the conserved F or W. Fields, in order: V gene, J gene, CDR3 protein.

TRBV5-6,TRBJ2-3,CASSFVGSTDTQYF
TRBV21-1,TRBJ2-7,CASSKHREGSYEQYF
TRBV6-5,TRBJ2-3,CASSYFYRGSADTQYF
TRBV5-1,TRBJ2-7,CASSRDRVEQYF
TRBV2,TRBJ2-7,CATTPSVWDHEQYF
TRBV29-1,TRBJ1-1,CSGYGRNTEAFF
TRBV15,TRBJ1-2,CATSRGGTGGGYTF
TRBV6-1,TRBJ1-4,CASRRDRTNEKLFF
TRBV5-6,TRBJ2-3,CASSLVGTGTDTQYF
TRBV5-1,TRBJ2-7,CASSENSPLGEQYF
TRBV7-2,TRBJ2-1,CASSRELANEQFF
TRBV7-7,TRBJ2-2,CASSPGQGLTGELFF
TRBV6-4,TRBJ2-1,CASGGGNEQFF
TRBV27,TRBJ1-1,CASSRQGAGAEAFF
TRBV19,TRBJ2-7,CASSVQGPYEQYF
TRBV7-8,TRBJ2-2,CASSLRVHGDTGELFF
TRBV19,TRBJ1-1,CASSIDTNTEAFF
TRBV15,TRBJ2-5,CATQERGARGETQYF
TRBV28,TRBJ1-2,CASIKGQRGFGYTF
TRBV29-1,TRBJ2-1,CSVLGQREGFYNEQFF
TRBV30,TRBJ1-5,CAWSVHPKAQHF
TRBV7-2,TRBJ2-2,CASSLVQGGPGTGELFF
TRBV6-6,TRBJ2-3,CASSSNRNTDTQYF
TRBV9,TRBJ1-1,CASSTSMNTEAFF